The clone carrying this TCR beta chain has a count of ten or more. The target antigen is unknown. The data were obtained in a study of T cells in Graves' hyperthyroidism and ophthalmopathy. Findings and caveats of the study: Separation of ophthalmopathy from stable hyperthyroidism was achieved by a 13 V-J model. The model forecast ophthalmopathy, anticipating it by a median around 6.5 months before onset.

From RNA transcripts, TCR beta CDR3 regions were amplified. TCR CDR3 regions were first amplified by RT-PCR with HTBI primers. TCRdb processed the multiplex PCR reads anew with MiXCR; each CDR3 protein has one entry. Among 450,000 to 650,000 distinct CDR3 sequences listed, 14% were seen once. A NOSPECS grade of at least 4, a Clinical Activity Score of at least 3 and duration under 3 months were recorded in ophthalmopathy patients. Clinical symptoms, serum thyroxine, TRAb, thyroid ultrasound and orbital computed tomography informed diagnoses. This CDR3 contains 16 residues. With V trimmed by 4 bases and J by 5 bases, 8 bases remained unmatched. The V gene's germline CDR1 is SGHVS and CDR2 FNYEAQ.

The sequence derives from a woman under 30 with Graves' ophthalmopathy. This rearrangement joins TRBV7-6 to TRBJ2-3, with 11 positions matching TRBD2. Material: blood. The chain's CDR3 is CASSSTTSGMGDTQYF. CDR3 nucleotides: TGTGCCAGCAGCTCAACGACTAGCGGGATGGGAGATACGCAGTATTTT.